This is a list of T cell receptor beta chains from one sample in a study of shared clonotypes between healthy human individuals. Assay used: immunoSEQ multiplex PCR; TCRdb lists only in-frame clones, some missing. The sample holds fewer than 1.4 million clones; about 80% are singletons and the top ten take roughly 0.65%. The sequencing sample was made of memory CD4+ T cells from PBMCs. Receptors originate from a man in his late teens or twenties in good health. Some clones in this sample may be carry-over from other donors' samples. Both conserved end residues are part of each CDR3. Fields, in order: V gene, clone size, J gene, CDR3 length, CDR3 protein. Clone size is stated in some rows and not others, as once, few, many or a class when expanded.

TRBV28	NA	TRBJ1-5	15	CASSLTGPSNQPQHF
TRBV5-1	NA	TRBJ2-7	12	CASSLDTYEQYF
TRBV7-9	NA	TRBJ1-5	15	CASSSTGQGNQPQHF
TRBV28	once	TRBJ2-1	12	CASSQPLFEQFF
TRBV19	NA	TRBJ1-3	13	CASSPRTVDTIYF
TRBV9	once	TRBJ2-7	15	CASSVSTSGSYEQYF
TRBV5-1	once	TRBJ2-2	16	CASSLSGSPNTGELFF
TRBV7-8	NA	TRBJ1-2	14	CASSGPYQGGGYTF
TRBV9	many	TRBJ2-1	14	CASSPRPSYNEQFF
TRBV6-6	NA	TRBJ2-3	16	CASTPREGGLTDTQYF
TRBV18	NA	TRBJ1-1	13	CASSPLGDREAFF
TRBV12-5	once	TRBJ1-1	13	CASRRTGIPEAFF
TRBV18	NA	TRBJ1-2	15	CASSPSGISVYGYTF
TRBV4-3	NA	TRBJ2-5	16	CASSQRWRERSETQYF
TRBV6-1	once	TRBJ2-1	17	CASSEVPSGSVYNEQFF
TRBV9	NA	TRBJ2-2	13	CASSVFDTGELFF
TRBV9	many	TRBJ2-7	15	CASSASGLPVGEQYF
TRBV5-1	NA	TRBJ2-7	11	CASGDWYEQYF
TRBV9	many	TRBJ2-2	19	CASSGLKSGLAGNTGELFF
TRBV2	NA	TRBJ2-1	15	CASTSALRVYNEQFF
TRBV2	few	TRBJ2-3	16	CASVGGHEGRTDTQYF
TRBV10-1	once	TRBJ2-2	15	CASSGGVANTGELFF
TRBV10-3	NA	TRBJ2-7	12	CATRSDSYEQYF
TRBV5-1	NA	TRBJ2-5	14	CASSTELGEETQYF
TRBV19	NA	TRBJ2-5	16	CASSDSTGTAVWTQYF
TRBV28	few	TRBJ1-3	15	CASTDRKGARNTIYF